The 27 T cell receptor beta chains presented below share a single source sample, sequenced in a study of T cell repertoires in cytomegalovirus infection. Their specific antigens are unknown. MiXCR, run by TCRdb on the reads, gives a single entry per CDR3 protein. The data hold about half a million distinct CDR3 sequences, with more than 30% observed a single time. This specimen consisted of cultured PBMCs, obtained from culture after CMV antigen stimulation. The source is a human donor in good health (CMV status not recorded). Some clones in this sample may be carry-over from other donors' samples.

This clonotype was detected many times. The chain couples TRBV11-2 to TRBJ2-1; TRBD2 matches 13 bases. CDR1 SGHAT and CDR2 FQNNGV come from the germline V gene. This CDR3 is 15 amino acids long. V gave up 4 bases and J gave up 10 bases; unmatched junction bases: 7. DNA for the CDR3: TGTGCCAGCAGCTCGAGACCGACTAGCGGGAGGGAGCAGTTCTTC. Its translation: CASSSRPTSGREQFF. Full variable domain (outside the CDR3, taken from reference TRBV11-2 and TRBJ2-1): EAGVAQSPRYKIIEKRQSVAFWCNPISGHATLYWYQQILGQGPKLLIQFQNNGVVDDSQLPKDRFSAERLKGVDSTLKIQPAKLEDSAVYLCASSSRPTSGREQFFGPGTRLTVL.

The chain carries TRBV11-2 and TRBJ2-3, with 12 bases lining up with TRBD2. Germline V gives CDR1 SGHAT, CDR2 FQNNGV. The CDR3 runs to 15 residues. The junction had 5 bases not matched to a gene; V was cut back by 8 bases and J by 2 bases. The CDR3 DNA reads as TGTGCCAGCCGAACTAGCGGGAGGATCACAGATACGCAGTATTTT. It yields the protein CASRTSGRITDTQYF.

This chain connects TRBV5-8 to TRBJ1-4, with D perhaps matching TRBD1 (5 bases). Germline CDR1 and CDR2: SGHTS and YDEGEE. The CDR3 is 16 amino acids. The V and J ends lost 4 bases and 4 bases respectively, with 17 bases between them. Here the CDR3 reads CASSPGGRGDNEKLFF. The DNA for the CDR3 is TGTGCCAGCAGCCCAGGAGGCCGGGGGGATAATGAAAAACTGTTTTTT.

The chain employs TRBV4-2 and TRBJ2-1; D is unresolved. The germline CDR1 and CDR2 sequences are LGHNA and YNFKEQ. V lost 0 bases to trimming and J lost 8 bases, with 11 bases between them. There are 14 residues in the CDR3. The CDR3 loop reads CASSQDPNIDEQFF. The DNA of the CDR3 is TGTGCCAGCAGCCAAGATCCTAATATCGATGAGCAGTTCTTC.

The table lists this clonotype with a few counts. The J gene is TRBJ2-7, the V gene TRBV10-2; 7 bases are shared with TRBD1. The V gene's germline CDR1 is WSHSY and CDR2 SAAADI. The CDR3 runs 14 residues. V dropped 6 bases and J dropped 2; count of bases not matched to a gene: 7. CDR3 DNA: TGCGCCAGCAGCGGCACAGGGGAGACCTACGAGCAGTACTTC. This codes for CASSGTGETYEQYF.

This clonotype was picked up a small number of times. V is TRBV12-3 or TRBV12-4 and J is TRBJ1-5; no clear D gene. The CDR3 contains 14 residues. Trimming took off 7 bases at V and 5 bases at J, with 15 bases between the two ends. The CDR3 loop reads CASTQRLDDQPQHF. As DNA, the CDR3 is TGTGCCAGCACTCAAAGACTAGACGATCAGCCCCAGCATTTT.

The sample holds a few counts of this clonotype. This chain connects TRBV5-4 to TRBJ1-5; D remains unclear. Between the trimmed V and J ends, which lost 4 bases and 0 bases, there was a span of 17 bases. Germline-derived CDR1 and CDR2 are SGHNT and YYREEE (reference sequence). The CDR3 contains 17 residues. CDR3 residues: CASSVSTQSHSNQPQHF. CDR3 DNA: TGTGCCAGCAGCGTCTCGACCCAAAGCCATAGCAATCAGCCCCAGCATTTT.

The V call is TRBV6-6, the J call TRBJ1-4; D unclear. The germline CDR1 and CDR2 sequences are MNHNY and SVGAGI (reference sequence). CDR3 size: 15 residues. Trimming shortened V by 6 bases and J by 2 bases, and 13 bases separated the two germline ends. The DNA for the CDR3 is TGTGCCAGCAGGATGGGCCCGGTTACTAATGAAAAACTGTTTTTT. Translation: CASRMGPVTNEKLFF.

This clonotype was counted a few times. This chain uses TRBV5-4 with TRBJ2-3; a weak D match, TRBD2 (5 bases). CDR3 length: 15 amino acids. The V gene lost 5 bases and the J gene lost 6 bases, with 19 bases spanning the gap. CDR1 is SGHNT and CDR2 is YYREEE in the germline V gene (reference sequence). CDR3 in amino acids: CASSRYWSGKDTQYF. CDR3 sequence (DNA): TGTGCCAGCAGTCGCTATTGGTCGGGAAAGGATACGCAGTATTTT.

This clonotype has only a few counts. The V gene is TRBV12-3 or TRBV12-4, the J gene TRBJ1-3; D gene uncertain. The CDR3 contains 16 residues. Trimming took 5 bases from V and 4 from J, leaving 18 bases between them. The CDR3 loop reads CASSRKPVRFGNTIYF. The CDR3 DNA reads as TGTGCCAGCAGTCGGAAACCCGTGCGGTTCGGAAACACCATATATTTT.

This clonotype was picked up one time. The chain uses TRBV2 and TRBJ2-3, with 7 bases identical to TRBD2. The CDR3 covers 15 residues. Germline-derived CDR1 and CDR2 are SNHLY and FYNNEI. V gave up 5 bases and J gave up 0 bases; unmatched junction bases: 5. The CDR3 DNA sequence: TGTGCCAGCAGTCGCAGCGGGGCTAGCACAGATACGCAGTATTTT. Protein product: CASSRSGASTDTQYF.

The CDR3 DNA sequence: TGTGCCAGCAGCTTACGGCCTCACAACGAGCAGTACTTC. It specifies CASSLRPHNEQYF. The chain employs TRBV7-3 and TRBJ2-7; D gene uncertain. The germline V and J ends were trimmed by 2 bases and 5 bases, with 10 bases remaining between them. Per the germline V gene, CDR1 is SGHTA and CDR2 is FQGTGA. This CDR3 comprises 13 residues. Full variable domain (outside the CDR3, taken from reference TRBV7-3 and TRBJ2-7): GAGVSQTPSNKVTEKGKYVELRCDPISGHTALYWYRQSLGQGPEFLIYFQGTGAADDSGLPNDRFFAVRPEGSVSTLKIQRTERGDSAVYLCASSLRPHNEQYFGPGTRLTVT.

The table lists this clonotype with many counts. The chain couples TRBV4-2 to TRBJ2-1, with D perhaps TRBD2 (6 bases). The germline V gene encodes CDR1 LGHNA and CDR2 YNFKEQ. The CDR3 has 17 amino acids. Between the trimmed V and J ends, which lost 6 bases and 8 bases, there was a span of 26 bases. The CDR3 coding sequence is TGTGCCAGCAGTCCTGAAGTTAGCGGAAGCTTCGGCCATGAGCAGTTCTTC. Its translation is CASSPEVSGSFGHEQFF.

The chain links TRBV12-3 or TRBV12-4 to TRBJ1-5; a possible D gene is TRBD1 (5 bases). The ends were cut back, 5 bases at V and 2 bases at J, with 16 bases in the middle. CDR3 length: 16 amino acids. The chain's CDR3 is CASSPDRAVGNQPQHF. CDR3 bases: TGTGCCAGCAGTCCTGACAGAGCGGTGGGCAATCAGCCCCAGCATTTT.

This sequence joins TRBV5-6 and TRBJ1-2; D is undetermined. There are 17 residues in the CDR3. The V and J ends lost 0 bases and 6 bases respectively, with 21 bases between them. Germline CDR1 is SGHDT and CDR2 is YYEEEE. The CDR3 is CASSLVEIAETSNGYTF. CDR3 nucleotides: TGTGCCAGCAGCTTGGTCGAGATTGCGGAAACGAGTAATGGCTACACCTTC.

This clonotype was detected only a few times. This chain connects TRBV7-2 to TRBJ2-1; TRBD2 matches at 8 bases. Germline CDR1 and CDR2: SGHTA and FQGNSA. The ends lost 1 base at V and 4 bases at J; junction bases unmatched: 12. The CDR3 covers 18 residues. CDR3 residues: CASSLEGLGLAGYNEQFF. In DNA, the CDR3 is TGTGCCAGCAGCTTAGAGGGCCTGGGGCTAGCGGGTTACAATGAGCAGTTCTTC.

The CDR3 DNA sequence: TGTGCCAGCAGCCGACCCTTGGACGGAACCTACGAGCAGTACTTC. As protein: CASSRPLDGTYEQYF. The chain uses TRBV7-2 and TRBJ2-7; no reliable D call. Trimming shortened V by 5 bases and J by 2 bases, and 16 bases separated the two germline ends. The CDR3 runs 15 residues. Germline-derived CDR1 and CDR2 are SGHTA and FQGNSA.

In its sample, this clonotype was seen many times. The chain employs TRBV7-2 and TRBJ1-2; TRBD1 might be the D (6 bases). V lost 1 base and J 4 bases, leaving 13 bases between the germline ends. The CDR3 runs 15 residues. Germline CDR1 reads SGHTA; CDR2 reads FQGNSA. DNA of the CDR3: TGTGCCAGCAGCTTAGAGGCGGACAGTACCTATGGCTACACCTTC. Its translation: CASSLEADSTYGYTF.

The genes are TRBV7-2 and TRBJ2-3, with 9 bases aligning to TRBD2. Germline CDR1 reads SGHTA; CDR2 reads FQGNSA. The CDR3 runs to 16 residues. After removal of 2 bases from V and 3 bases from J, the junction contained 6 bases not matched to a gene. The CDR3 DNA reads as TGTGCCAGCAGCTTATTCGGCGGGGGGGGGACAGATACGCAGTATTTT. It codes for CASSLFGGGGTDTQYF. The whole variable domain, filled in from reference TRBV7-2 and TRBJ2-3, reads GAGVSQSPSNKVTEKGKDVELRCDPISGHTALYWYRQSLGQGLEFLIYFQGNSAPDKSGLPSDRFSAERTGGSVSTLTIQRTQQEDSAVYLCASSLFGGGGTDTQYFGPGTRLTVL.

This clonotype was recorded a few times. V and J are TRBV7-2 and TRBJ2-1, with a tentative D call TRBD1 (6 bases). Trimming took off 5 bases at V and 8 bases at J, with 16 bases between the two ends. Germline V gene sequence: CDR1 SGHTA, CDR2 FQGNSA. CDR3 size: 14 residues. This CDR3 is CASSRRLRGDEQFF. In nucleotides, the CDR3 is TGTGCCAGCAGCCGGAGACTCAGGGGCGATGAGCAGTTCTTC.

CDR3 bases: TGTGCCAGCAGTTCCTATAGCGGGAGTGGGGAGGCCCAGTACTTC. It encodes CASSSYSGSGEAQYF. The genes are TRBV27 and TRBJ2-5; 9 bases agree with TRBD2. Losses at the gene ends were 4 bases for V and 9 bases for J; bases not matched to a gene: 12. The length of the CDR3 is 15 residues. The germline V gene has CDR1 MNHEY and CDR2 SMNVEV (reference sequence).

The rearrangement links TRBV7-2 to TRBJ1-5; D is unclear. Germline loops: CDR1 SGHTA, CDR2 FQGNSA. The CDR3 is 15 amino acids. V was shortened by 0 bases and J by 1 base, with 7 bases between the two germline ends. The CDR3: CASSLAGKSNQPQHF. CDR3 nucleotide sequence: TGTGCCAGCAGCTTAGCGGGAAAGAGCAATCAGCCCCAGCATTTT.

This clonotype has more than one count but fewer than ten. The V and J genes are TRBV6-1 and TRBJ2-6, with TRBD1 as a possible D gene (6 bases). The CDR3 is 18 residues long. With 6 bases removed from V and 0 bases from J, the gap between germline ends came to 18 bases. CDR1 is MNHNS, CDR2 SASEGT, per germline. The CDR3 nucleotides read TGTGCCAGCAGACCACAGGGTAATCCCCTCTCTGGGGCCAACGTCCTGACTTTC. Protein sequence: CASRPQGNPLSGANVLTF.

The genes are TRBV6-5 and TRBJ2-1, with D unresolved. This CDR3 spans 13 amino acids. Germline values: CDR1 MNHEY, CDR2 SVGAGI. V lost 2 bases and J 6 bases, leaving 8 bases between the germline ends. The CDR3 region is CASSYASGNEQFF. Written as DNA, the CDR3 is TGTGCCAGCAGTTACGCCTCCGGCAATGAGCAGTTCTTC.

Here the CDR3 reads CASSYSLAGGQETQYF. CDR3 nucleotides: TGTGCCAGCAGTTACTCTCTAGCGGGAGGCCAAGAGACCCAGTACTTC. The chain recombines TRBV6-5 with TRBJ2-5, with 11 nucleotides matching TRBD2. This CDR3 has 16 residues. The J segment lost 1 base and the V segment lost 0 bases, leaving 1 base of the junction unmatched. Germline V lookup: CDR1 MNHEY, CDR2 SVGAGI.

Only a few counts were recorded for this clonotype. This chain uses TRBV4-3 with TRBJ2-4, with 12 bases matching TRBD2. Germline V gene data show CDR1 as LGHNA and CDR2 as YSLEER. Unmatched junction bases numbered 6, after V lost 0 bases and J lost 3 bases. The CDR3 covers 18 residues. CDR3 loop: CASSQDRVTSGSKNIQYF. As DNA, the CDR3 is TGCGCCAGCAGCCAAGATAGGGTGACTAGCGGGAGCAAAAACATTCAGTACTTC.

The J gene is TRBJ1-5, the V gene TRBV18, with D unclear. V was shortened by 3 bases and J by 4 bases, with 10 bases between the two germline ends. Germline assignment: CDR1 KGHSH and CDR2 LQKENI. CDR3 size: 14 residues. The CDR3 region is CASSPKVGNQPQHF. The CDR3 DNA is TGTGCCAGCTCACCGAAGGTAGGGAATCAGCCCCAGCATTTT.